This TCR beta chain was sequenced during a study of T cell responses to AZD1222 COVID-19 vaccine. Clones were sequenced by immunoSEQ multiplex PCR, and TCRdb holds only the in-frame ones, with some missing. The profile shows fewer than 120,000 clones, 85% to 90% of them singletons. Losses at the gene ends were 2 bases for V and 7 bases for J; bases not matched to a gene: 19. Germline CDR1 is LNHDA and CDR2 is SQIVND (reference sequence). CDR3 size: 19 residues. Here the sequenced sample was peripheral blood, taken 28 days after the second AZD1222 dose. The sequence was obtained from an adult who received the AZD1222 COVID-19 vaccine. The chain carries TRBV19 and TRBJ1-4, with 7 bases identical to TRBD1. The CDR3 is CASSITGVISDRHREKLFF. CDR3 nucleotides: TGTGCCAGTAGTATAACAGGGGTTATATCGGATCGGCATCGTGAAAAACTGTTTTTT.